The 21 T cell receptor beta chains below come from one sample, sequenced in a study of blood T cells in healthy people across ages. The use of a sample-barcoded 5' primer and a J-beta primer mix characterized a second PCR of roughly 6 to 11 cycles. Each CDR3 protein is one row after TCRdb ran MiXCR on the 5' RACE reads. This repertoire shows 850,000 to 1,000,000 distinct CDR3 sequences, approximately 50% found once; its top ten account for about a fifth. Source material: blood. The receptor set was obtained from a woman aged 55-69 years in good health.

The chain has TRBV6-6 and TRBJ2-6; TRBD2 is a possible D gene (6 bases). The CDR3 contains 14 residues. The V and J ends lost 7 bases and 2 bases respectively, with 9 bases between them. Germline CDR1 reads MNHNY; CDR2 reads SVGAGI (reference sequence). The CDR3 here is CASIGGAGANVLTF. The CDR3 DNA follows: TGTGCCAGCATAGGAGGGGCTGGGGCCAACGTCCTGACTTTC.

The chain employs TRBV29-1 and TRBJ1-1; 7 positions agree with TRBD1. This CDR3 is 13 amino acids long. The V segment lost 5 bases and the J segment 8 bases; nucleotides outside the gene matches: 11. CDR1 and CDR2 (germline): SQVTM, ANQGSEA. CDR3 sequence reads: CSVMTGLGTEAFF. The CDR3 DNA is TGCAGCGTTATGACAGGGTTGGGCACCGAAGCTTTCTTT.

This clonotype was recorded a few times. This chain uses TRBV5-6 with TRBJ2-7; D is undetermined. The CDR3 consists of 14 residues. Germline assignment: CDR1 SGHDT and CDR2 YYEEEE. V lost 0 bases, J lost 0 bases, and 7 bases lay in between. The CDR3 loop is CASSLVRPSYEQYF. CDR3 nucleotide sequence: TGTGCCAGCAGCTTGGTAAGACCCTCCTACGAGCAGTACTTC.

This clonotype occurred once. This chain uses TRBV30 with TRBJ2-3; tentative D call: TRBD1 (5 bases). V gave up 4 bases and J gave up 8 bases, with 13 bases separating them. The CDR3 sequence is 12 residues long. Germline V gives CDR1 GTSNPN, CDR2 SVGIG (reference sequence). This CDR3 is CAWNRGQATQYF. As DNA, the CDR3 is TGTGCCTGGAATAGGGGCCAAGCTACGCAGTATTTT.

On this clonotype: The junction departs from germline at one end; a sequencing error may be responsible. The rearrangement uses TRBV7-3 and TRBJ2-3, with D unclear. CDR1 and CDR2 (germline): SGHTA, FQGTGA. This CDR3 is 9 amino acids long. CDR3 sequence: CVSSPGQYF. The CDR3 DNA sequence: TGTGTCAGCAGCCCTGGGCAGTATTTT.

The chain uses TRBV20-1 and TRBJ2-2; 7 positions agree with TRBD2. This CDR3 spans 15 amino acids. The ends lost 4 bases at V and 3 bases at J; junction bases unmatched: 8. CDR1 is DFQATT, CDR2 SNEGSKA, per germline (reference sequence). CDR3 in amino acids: CSAKASGYHTGELFF. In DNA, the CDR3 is TGCAGTGCTAAGGCTAGCGGTTATCACACCGGGGAGCTGTTTTTT.

CDR3: CASSLRLAGPYNEQYF. The CDR3 region has the DNA TGTGCCAGCAGTCTCCGGCTAGCGGGACCCTACAATGAGCAGTACTTC. The V call is TRBV6-5, the J call TRBJ2-5; 9 bases map to TRBD2. The ends lost 5 bases at V and 11 bases at J; junction bases unmatched: 18. CDR1 and CDR2 (germline): MNHEY, SVGAGI. CDR3 size: 16 residues.

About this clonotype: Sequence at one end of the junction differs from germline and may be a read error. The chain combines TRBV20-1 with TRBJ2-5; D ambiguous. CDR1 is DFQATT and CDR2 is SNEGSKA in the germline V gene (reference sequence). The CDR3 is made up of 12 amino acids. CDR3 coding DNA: TGCAGTGCTCTACTAAACCAAGAGCCCCAGTACTTC. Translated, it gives CSALLNQEPQYF.

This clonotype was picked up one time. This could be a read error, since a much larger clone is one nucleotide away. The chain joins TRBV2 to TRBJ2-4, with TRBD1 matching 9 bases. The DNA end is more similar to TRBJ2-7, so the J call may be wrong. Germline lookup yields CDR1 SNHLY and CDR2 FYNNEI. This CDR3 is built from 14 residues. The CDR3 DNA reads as TGTGTCAGCATCTTGGACAGGGGTGTCCACGAGCAGTACTTC. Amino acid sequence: CVSILDRGVHEQYF.

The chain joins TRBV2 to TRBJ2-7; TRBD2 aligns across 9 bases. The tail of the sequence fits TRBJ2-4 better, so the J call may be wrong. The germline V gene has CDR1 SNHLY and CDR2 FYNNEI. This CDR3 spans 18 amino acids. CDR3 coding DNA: TGTGCCTGCACCCTCCGGCCCCTAGCGGGAATAGGCGGAAACATTCAGTACTTC. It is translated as CACTLRPLAGIGGNIQYF.

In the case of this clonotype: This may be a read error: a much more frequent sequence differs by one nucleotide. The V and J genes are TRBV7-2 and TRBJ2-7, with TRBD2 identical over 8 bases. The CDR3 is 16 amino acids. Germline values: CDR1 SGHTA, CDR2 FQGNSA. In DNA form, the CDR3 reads TGTGCCAGCAGCCCACTCGGGAGCGGGGGCTCCTACAAGCAGTACTTC. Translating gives CASSPLGSGGSYKQYF.

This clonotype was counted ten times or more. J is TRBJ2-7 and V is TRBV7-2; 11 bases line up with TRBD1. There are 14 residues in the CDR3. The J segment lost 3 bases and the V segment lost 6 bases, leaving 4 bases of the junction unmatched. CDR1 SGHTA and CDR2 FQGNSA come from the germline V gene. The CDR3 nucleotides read TGTGCCAGCAGTTTTGGGACAGGGGGCTACGAGCAGTACTTC. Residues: CASSFGTGGYEQYF.

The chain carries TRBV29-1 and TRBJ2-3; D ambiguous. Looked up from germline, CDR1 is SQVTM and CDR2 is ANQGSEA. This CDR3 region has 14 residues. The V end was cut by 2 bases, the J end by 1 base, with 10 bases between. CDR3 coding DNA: TGCAGCGTTGAAACCCGCCAGGGCACAGATACGCAGTATTTT. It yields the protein CSVETRQGTDTQYF.

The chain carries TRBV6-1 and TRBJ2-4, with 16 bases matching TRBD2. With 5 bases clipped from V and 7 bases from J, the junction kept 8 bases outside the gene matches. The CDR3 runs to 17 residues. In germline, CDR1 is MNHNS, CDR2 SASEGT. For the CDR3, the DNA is TGTGCCAGCAGTAAGGGGACTAGCGGGAGGGCCACGAACATTCAGTACTTC. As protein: CASSKGTSGRATNIQYF.

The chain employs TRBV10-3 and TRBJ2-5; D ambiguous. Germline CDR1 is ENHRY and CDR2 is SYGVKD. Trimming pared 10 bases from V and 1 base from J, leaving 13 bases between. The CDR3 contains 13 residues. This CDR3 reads CATGWTAQETQYF. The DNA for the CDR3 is TGTGCCACCGGATGGACGGCCCAAGAGACCCAGTACTTC.

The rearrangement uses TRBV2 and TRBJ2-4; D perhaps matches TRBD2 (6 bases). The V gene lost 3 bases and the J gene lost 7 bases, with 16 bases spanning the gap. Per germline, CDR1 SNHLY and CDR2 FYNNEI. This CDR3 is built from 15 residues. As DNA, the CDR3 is TGTGCCAGCAGTGAGGCCCGCGGAGCGGGCAACATTCAGTACTTC. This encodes CASSEARGAGNIQYF.

CDR3 loop: CASSLGLAGGHDEQYF. In DNA form, the CDR3 reads TGTGCCAGCAGCTTGGGACTAGCGGGAGGGCACGACGAGCAGTACTTC. The chain links TRBV7-2 to TRBJ2-7; 16 nucleotides agree with TRBD2. With V trimmed by 3 bases and J by 5 bases, 4 bases remained unmatched. CDR3 length equals 16 residues. CDR1 SGHTA and CDR2 FQGNSA come from the germline V gene.

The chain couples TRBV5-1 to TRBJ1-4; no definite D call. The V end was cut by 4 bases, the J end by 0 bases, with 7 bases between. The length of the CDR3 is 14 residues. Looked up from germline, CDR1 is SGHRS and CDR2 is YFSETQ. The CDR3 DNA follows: TGCGCCAGCAGCACAAGATCAACTAATGAAAAACTGTTTTTT. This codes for CASSTRSTNEKLFF.

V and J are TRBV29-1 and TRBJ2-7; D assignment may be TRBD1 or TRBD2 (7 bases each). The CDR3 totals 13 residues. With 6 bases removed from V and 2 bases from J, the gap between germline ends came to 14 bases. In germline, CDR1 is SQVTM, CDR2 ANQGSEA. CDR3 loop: CSVGRTGTYEQYF. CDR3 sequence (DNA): TGCAGCGTCGGGAGGACAGGTACCTACGAGCAGTACTTC.

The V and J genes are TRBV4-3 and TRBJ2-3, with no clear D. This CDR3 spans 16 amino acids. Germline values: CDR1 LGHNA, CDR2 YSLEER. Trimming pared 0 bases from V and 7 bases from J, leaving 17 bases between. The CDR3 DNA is TGCGCCAGCAGCCAAGATATCCCTTTAGGTGGATATACGCAGTATTTT. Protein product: CASSQDIPLGGYTQYF.

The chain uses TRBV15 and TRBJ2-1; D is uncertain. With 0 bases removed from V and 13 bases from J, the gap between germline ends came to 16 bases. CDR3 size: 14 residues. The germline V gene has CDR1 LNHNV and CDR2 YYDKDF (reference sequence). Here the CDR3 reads CATSRDRGAETQFF. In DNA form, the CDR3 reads TGTGCCACCAGCAGAGATCGAGGAGCAGAGACCCAGTTCTTC.